This T cell receptor beta chain derives from a study of shared clonotypes between healthy human individuals. In the CD4+ fraction, cells were divided into CD45RA+ naive and CD45RA-negative memory subsets. This CDR3 region has 13 residues. CDR1 GTSNPN and CDR2 SVGIG come from the germline V gene (reference sequence). This table comes from immunoSEQ multiplex PCR, and its TCRdb copy is limited to in-frame clones, with some not included. The table includes approximately 980,000 clones, 76% detected once. On this clone: Germline is not matched at one junction end, which may reflect a read error.

The chain is built from TRBV30 and TRBJ1-3; D call uncertain. The clonotype originates from a man aged 18 to 30 in good health. What was sequenced was memory CD4+ T cells sorted from blood. The sample's subset: CD45RA-negative fraction. The CDR3 spells CAWNRPAGNTIYF. The CDR3 DNA is TGTGCCTGGAACCGCCCGGCTGGGAACACCATATATTTT.